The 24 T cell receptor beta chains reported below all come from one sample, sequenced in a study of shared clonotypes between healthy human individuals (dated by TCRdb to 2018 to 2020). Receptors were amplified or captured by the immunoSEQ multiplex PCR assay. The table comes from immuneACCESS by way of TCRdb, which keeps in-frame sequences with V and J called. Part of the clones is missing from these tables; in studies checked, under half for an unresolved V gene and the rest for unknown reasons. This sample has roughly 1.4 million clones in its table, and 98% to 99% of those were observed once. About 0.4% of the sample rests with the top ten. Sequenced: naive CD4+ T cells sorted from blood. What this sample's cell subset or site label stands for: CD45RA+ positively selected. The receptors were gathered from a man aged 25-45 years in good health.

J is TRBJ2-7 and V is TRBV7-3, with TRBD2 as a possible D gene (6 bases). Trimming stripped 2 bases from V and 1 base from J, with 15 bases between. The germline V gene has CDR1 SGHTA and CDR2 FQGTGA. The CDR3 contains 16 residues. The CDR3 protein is CASSLVRRGRSYEQYF. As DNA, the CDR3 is TGTGCCAGCAGCTTAGTCCGTCGAGGGAGGTCCTACGAGCAGTACTTC.

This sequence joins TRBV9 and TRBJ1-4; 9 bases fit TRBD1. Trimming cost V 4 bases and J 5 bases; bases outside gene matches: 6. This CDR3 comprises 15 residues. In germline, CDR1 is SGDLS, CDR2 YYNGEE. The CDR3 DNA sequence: TGTGCCAGCAGCCACGAGACAGGGGGGAATGAAAAACTGTTTTTT. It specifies CASSHETGGNEKLFF.

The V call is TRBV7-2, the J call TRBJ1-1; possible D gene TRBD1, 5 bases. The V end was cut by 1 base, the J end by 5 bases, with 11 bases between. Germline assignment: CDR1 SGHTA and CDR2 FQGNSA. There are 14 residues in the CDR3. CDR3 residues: CASSLDGGRTEAFF. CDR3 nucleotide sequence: TGTGCCAGCAGCTTAGACGGGGGACGGACTGAAGCTTTCTTT.

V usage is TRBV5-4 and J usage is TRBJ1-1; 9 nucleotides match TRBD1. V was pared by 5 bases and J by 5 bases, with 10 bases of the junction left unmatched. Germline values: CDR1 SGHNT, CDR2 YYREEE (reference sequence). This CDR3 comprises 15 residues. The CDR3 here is CASRLETGGGTEAFF. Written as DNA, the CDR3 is TGTGCCAGCAGATTAGAGACAGGGGGAGGGACTGAAGCTTTCTTT. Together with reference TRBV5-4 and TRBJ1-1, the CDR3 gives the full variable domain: ETGVTQSPTHLIKTRGQQVTLRCSSQSGHNTVSWYQQALGQGPQFIFQYYREEENGRGNFPPRFSGLQFPNYSSELNVNALELDDSALYLCASRLETGGGTEAFFGQGTRLTVV.

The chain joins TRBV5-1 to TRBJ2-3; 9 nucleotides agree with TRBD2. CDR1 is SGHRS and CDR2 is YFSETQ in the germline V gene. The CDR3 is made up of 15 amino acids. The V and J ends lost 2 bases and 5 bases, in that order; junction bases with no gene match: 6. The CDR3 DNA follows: TGCGCCAGCAGCTTTTTAGCGGGAGTTGAAGATACGCAGTATTTT. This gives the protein CASSFLAGVEDTQYF. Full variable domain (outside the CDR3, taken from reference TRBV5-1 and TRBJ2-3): KAGVTQTPRYLIKTRGQQVTLSCSPISGHRSVSWYQQTPGQGLQFLFEYFSETQRNKGNFPGRFSGRQFSNSRSEMNVSTLELGDSALYLCASSFLAGVEDTQYFGPGTRLTVL.

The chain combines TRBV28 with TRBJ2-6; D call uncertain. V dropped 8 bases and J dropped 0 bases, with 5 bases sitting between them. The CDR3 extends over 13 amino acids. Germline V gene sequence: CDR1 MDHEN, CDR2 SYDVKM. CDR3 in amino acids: CASEISGANVLTF. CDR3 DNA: TGTGCCAGCGAAATCTCTGGGGCCAACGTCCTGACTTTC.

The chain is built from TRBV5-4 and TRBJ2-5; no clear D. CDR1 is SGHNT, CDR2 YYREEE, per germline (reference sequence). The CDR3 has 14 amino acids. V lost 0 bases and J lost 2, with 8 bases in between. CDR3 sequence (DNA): TGTGCCAGCAGCTTGGAAGGGCCGCAAGAGACCCAGTACTTC. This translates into CASSLEGPQETQYF.

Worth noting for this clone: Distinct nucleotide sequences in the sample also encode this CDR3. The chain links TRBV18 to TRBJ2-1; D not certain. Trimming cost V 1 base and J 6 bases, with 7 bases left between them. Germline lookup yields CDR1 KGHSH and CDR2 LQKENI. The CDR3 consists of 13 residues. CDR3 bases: TGTGCCAGCTCACCACTGACCTCCAATGAGCAGTTCTTC. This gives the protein CASSPLTSNEQFF.

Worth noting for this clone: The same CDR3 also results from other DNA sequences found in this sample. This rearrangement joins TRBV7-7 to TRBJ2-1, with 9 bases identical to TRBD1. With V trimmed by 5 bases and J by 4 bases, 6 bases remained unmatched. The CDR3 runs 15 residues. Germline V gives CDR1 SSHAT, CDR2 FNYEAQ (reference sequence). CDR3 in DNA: TGTGCCAGCAGCAGCGGGACAGGGACTTACAATGAGCAGTTCTTC. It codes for CASSSGTGTYNEQFF.

The CDR3 DNA is TGTGCCAGCTGCAACAGGGGTCCGAATTACGAGCAGTACTTC. Protein: CASCNRGPNYEQYF. The V gene is TRBV28, the J gene TRBJ2-7, with 7 bases lining up with TRBD1. Trimming took 8 bases from V and 4 from J; bases not matched to a gene: 11. Germline CDR1 reads MDHEN; CDR2 reads SYDVKM. The CDR3 length is 14 residues.

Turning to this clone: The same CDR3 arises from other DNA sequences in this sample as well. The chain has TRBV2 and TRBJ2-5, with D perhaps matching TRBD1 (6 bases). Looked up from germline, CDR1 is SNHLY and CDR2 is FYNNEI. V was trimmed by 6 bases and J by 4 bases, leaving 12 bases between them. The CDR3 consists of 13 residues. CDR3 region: CASRPGQRETQYF. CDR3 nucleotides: TGTGCCAGCAGACCGGGACAAAGAGAGACCCAGTACTTC.

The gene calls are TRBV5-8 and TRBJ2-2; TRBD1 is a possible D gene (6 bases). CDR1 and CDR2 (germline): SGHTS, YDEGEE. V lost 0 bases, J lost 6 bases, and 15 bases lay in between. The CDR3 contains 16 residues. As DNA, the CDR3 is TGTGCCAGCAGCTTGGGGACTCAGGGGAAGTCCGGGGAGCTGTTTTTT. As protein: CASSLGTQGKSGELFF.

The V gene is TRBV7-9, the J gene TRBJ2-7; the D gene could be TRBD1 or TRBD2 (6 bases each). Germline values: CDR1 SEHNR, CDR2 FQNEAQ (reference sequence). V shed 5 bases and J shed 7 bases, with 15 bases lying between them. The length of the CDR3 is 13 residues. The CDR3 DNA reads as TGTGCCAGCAGCCGGTTTTCGGGGGCGGAGCAGTACTTC. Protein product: CASSRFSGAEQYF.

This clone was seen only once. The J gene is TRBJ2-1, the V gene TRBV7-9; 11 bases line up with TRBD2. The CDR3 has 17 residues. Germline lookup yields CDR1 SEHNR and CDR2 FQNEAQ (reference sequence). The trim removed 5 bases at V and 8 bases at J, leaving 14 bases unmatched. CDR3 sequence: CASSQDTSGRPAYEQFF. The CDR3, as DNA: TGTGCCAGCAGCCAAGACACTAGCGGGAGACCTGCGTATGAGCAGTTCTTC.

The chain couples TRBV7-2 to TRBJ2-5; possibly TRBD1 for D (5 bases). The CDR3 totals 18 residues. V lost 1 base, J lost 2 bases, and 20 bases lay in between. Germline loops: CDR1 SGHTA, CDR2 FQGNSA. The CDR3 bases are TGTGCCAGCAGCTTAGGGGGCATTGGGCGCAGGAAACAAGAGACCCAGTACTTC. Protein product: CASSLGGIGRRKQETQYF. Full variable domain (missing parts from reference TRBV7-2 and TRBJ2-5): GAGVSQSPSNKVTEKGKDVELRCDPISGHTALYWYRQSLGQGLEFLIYFQGNSAPDKSGLPSDRFSAERTGGSVSTLTIQRTQQEDSAVYLCASSLGGIGRRKQETQYFGPGTRLLVL.

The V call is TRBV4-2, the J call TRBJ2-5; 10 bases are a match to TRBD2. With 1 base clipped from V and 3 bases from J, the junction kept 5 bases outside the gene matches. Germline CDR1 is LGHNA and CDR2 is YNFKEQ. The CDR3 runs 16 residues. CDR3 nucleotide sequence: TGTGCCAGCAGCCAAGGGGGACTAGCGCTTAAAGAGACCCAGTACTTC. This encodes CASSQGGLALKETQYF.

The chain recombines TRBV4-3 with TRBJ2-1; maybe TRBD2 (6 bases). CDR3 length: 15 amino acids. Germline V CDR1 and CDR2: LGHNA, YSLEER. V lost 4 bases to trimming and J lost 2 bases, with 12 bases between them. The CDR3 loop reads CASSPGEFPYNEQFF. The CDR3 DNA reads TGCGCCAGCAGCCCGGGGGAGTTTCCCTACAATGAGCAGTTCTTC.

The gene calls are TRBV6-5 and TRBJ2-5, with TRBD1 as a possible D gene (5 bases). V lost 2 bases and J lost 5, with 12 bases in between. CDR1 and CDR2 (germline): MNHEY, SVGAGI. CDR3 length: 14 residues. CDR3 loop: CASSYAGNLETQYF. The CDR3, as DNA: TGTGCCAGCAGTTACGCAGGGAATTTGGAGACCCAGTACTTC.

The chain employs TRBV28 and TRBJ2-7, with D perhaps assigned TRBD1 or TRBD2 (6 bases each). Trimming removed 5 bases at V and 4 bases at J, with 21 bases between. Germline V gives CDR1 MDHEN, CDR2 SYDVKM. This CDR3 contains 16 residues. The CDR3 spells CASSPGTLGGSYEQYF. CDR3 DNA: TGTGCCAGCAGTCCCGGGACTTTAGGGGGTTCGTACGAGCAGTACTTC.

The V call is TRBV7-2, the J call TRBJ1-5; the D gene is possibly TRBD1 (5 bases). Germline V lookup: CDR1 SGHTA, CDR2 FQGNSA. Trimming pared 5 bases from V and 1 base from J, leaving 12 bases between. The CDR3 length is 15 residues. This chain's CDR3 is CASSRGRASNQPQHF. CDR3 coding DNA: TGTGCCAGCAGCCGGGGCAGGGCGAGCAATCAGCCCCAGCATTTT.

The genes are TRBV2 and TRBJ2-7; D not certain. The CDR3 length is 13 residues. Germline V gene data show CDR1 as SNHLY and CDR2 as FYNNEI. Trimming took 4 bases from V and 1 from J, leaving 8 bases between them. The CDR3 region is CASSAGNSYEQYF. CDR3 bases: TGTGCCAGCAGTGCCGGCAATTCCTACGAGCAGTACTTC.

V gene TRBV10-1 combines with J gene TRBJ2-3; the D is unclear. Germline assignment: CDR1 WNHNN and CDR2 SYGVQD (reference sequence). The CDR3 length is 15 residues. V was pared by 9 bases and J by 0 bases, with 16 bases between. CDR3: CASRKGVSSTDTQYF. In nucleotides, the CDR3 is TGCGCCAGTAGAAAAGGAGTTTCTAGCACAGATACGCAGTATTTT.

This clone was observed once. The CDR3 protein is CASSEGGRATDTQYF. The CDR3 nucleotides are TGTGCCAGCAGTGAGGGTGGGAGGGCTACAGATACGCAGTATTTT. V and J are TRBV2 and TRBJ2-3; 7 bases align to TRBD2. CDR1 is SNHLY, CDR2 FYNNEI, per germline. This CDR3 contains 15 residues. After removal of 3 bases from V and 3 bases from J, the junction contained 6 bases not matched to a gene.

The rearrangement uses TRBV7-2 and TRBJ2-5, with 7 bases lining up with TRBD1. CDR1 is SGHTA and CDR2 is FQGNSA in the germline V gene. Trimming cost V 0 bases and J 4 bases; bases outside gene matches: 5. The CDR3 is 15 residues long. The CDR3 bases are TGTGCCAGCAGCTTAGCCATCAGGACAGGAGAGACCCAGTACTTC. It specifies CASSLAIRTGETQYF. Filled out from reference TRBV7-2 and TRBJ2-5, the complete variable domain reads GAGVSQSPSNKVTEKGKDVELRCDPISGHTALYWYRQSLGQGLEFLIYFQGNSAPDKSGLPSDRFSAERTGGSVSTLTIQRTQQEDSAVYLCASSLAIRTGETQYFGPGTRLLVL.